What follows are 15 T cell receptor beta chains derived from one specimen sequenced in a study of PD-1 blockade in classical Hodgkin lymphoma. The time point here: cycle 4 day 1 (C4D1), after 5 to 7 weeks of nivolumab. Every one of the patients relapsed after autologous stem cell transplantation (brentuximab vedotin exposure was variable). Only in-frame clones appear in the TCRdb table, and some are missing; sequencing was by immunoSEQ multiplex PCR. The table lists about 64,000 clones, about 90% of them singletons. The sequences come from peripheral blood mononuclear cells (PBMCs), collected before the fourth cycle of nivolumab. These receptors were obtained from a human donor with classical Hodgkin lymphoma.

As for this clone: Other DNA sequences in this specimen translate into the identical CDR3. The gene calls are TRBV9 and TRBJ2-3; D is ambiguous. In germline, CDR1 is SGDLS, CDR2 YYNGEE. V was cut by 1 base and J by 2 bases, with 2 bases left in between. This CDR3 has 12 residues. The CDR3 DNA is TGTGCCAGCAGCGTATCCACAGATACGCAGTATTTT. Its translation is CASSVSTDTQYF.

CDR3 nucleotides: TGTGCCAGCAGTTTCGTGAGCGACTTAGAGACCCAGTACTTC. It yields the protein CASSFVSDLETQYF. The rearrangement links TRBV7-6 to TRBJ2-5, with unresolved D. The CDR3 totals 14 residues. Trimming left V 6 bases short and J 4 bases short, with 15 bases between. Germline loops: CDR1 SGHVS, CDR2 FNYEAQ. Based on the CDR3 plus reference TRBV7-6 and TRBJ2-5, the full variable domain is GAGVSQSPRYKVTKRGQDVALRCDPISGHVSLYWYRQALGQGPEFLTYFNYEAQQDKSGLPNDRFSAERPEGSISTLTIQRTEQRDSAMYRCASSFVSDLETQYFGPGTRLLVL.

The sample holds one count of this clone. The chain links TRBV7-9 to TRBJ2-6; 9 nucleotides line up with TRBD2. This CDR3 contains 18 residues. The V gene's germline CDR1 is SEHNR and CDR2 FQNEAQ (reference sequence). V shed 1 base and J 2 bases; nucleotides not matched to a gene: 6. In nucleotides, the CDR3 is TGTGCCAGCAGCTTAGTTCTCGCGGGGGGGCCTGGGGCCAACGTCCTGACTTTC. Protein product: CASSLVLAGGPGANVLTF. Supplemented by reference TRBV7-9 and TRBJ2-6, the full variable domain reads DTGVSQNPRHKITKRGQNVTFRCDPISEHNRLYWYRQTLGQGPEFLTYFQNEAQLEKSRLLSDRFSAERPKGSFSTLEIQRTEQGDSAMYLCASSLVLAGGPGANVLTFGAGSRLTVL.

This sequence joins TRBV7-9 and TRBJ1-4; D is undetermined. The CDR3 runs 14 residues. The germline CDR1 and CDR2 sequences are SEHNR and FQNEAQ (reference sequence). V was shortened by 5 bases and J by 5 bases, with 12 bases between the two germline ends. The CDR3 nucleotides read TGTGCCAGCAGCCAGGATGGGGAGAATGAAAAACTGTTTTTT. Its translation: CASSQDGENEKLFF.

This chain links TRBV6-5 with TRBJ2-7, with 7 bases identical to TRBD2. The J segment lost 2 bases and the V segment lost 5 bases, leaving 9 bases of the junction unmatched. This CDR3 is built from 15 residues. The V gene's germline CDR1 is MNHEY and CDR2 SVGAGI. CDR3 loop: CASSPAPSGTYEQYF. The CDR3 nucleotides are TGTGCCAGCAGTCCTGCGCCTAGCGGAACCTACGAGCAGTACTTC.

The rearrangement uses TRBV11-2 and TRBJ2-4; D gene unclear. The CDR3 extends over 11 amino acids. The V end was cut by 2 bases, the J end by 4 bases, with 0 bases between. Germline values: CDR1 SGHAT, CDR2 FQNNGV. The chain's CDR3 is CASSLKNIQYF. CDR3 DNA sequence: TGTGCCAGCAGCTTAAAAAACATTCAGTACTTC.

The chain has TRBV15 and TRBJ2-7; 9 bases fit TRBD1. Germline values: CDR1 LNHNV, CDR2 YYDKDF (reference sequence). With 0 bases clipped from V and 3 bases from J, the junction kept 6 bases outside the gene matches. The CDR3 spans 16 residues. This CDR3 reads CATSRDTGGFLYEQYF. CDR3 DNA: TGTGCCACCAGCAGAGATACAGGGGGCTTCCTCTACGAGCAGTACTTC.

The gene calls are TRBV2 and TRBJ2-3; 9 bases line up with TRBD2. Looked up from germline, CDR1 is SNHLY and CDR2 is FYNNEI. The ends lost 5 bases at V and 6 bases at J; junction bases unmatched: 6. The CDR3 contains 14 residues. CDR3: CASSLAGAFDTQYF. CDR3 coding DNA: TGTGCCAGCAGTTTAGCGGGGGCATTTGATACGCAGTATTTT.

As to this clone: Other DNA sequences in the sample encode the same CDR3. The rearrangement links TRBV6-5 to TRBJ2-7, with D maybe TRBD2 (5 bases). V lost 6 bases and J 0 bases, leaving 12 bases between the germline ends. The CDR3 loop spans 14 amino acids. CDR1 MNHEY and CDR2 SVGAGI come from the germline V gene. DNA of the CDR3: TGTGCCAGCAGCCTAACCGGGAACTCCTACGAGCAGTACTTC. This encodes CASSLTGNSYEQYF.

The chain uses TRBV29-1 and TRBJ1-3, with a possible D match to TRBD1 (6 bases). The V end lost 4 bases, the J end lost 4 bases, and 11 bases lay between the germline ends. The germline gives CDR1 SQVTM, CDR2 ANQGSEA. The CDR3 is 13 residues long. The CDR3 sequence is CSVVGGAGNTIYF. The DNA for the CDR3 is TGCAGCGTTGTAGGGGGGGCAGGAAACACCATATATTTT. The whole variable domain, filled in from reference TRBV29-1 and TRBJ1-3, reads SAVISQKPSRDICQRGTSLTIQCQVDSQVTMMFWYRQQPGQSLTLIATANQGSEATYESGFVIDKFPISRPNLTFSTLTVSNMSPEDSSIYLCSVVGGAGNTIYFGEGSWLTVV.

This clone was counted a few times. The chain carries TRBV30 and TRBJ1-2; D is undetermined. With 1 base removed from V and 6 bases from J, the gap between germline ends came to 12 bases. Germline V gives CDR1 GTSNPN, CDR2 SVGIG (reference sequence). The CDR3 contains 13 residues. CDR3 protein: CAWSAINTDGYTF. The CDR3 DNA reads TGTGCCTGGAGTGCCATCAACACGGATGGCTACACCTTC.

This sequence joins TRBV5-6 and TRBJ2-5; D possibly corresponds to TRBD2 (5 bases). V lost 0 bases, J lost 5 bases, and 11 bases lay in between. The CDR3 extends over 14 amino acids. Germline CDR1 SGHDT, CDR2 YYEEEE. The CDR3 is CASSLDPTGETQYF. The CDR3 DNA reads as TGTGCCAGCAGCTTGGATCCGACGGGGGAGACCCAGTACTTC.

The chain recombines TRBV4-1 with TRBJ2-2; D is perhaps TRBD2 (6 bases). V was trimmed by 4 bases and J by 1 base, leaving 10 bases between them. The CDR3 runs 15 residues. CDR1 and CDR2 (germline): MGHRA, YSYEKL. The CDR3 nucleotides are TGCGCCAGCAGCCTCCGGGACTGGAACACCGGGGAGCTGTTTTTT. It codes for CASSLRDWNTGELFF.

CDR3 bases: TGTGCCAGCAGCACAGGGCGCTGGGGGGGGGAGCTGTTTTTT. It encodes CASSTGRWGGELFF. The rearrangement uses TRBV5-4 and TRBJ2-2, with a possible D match to TRBD1 (6 bases). V lost 4 bases to trimming and J lost 8 bases, with 15 bases between them. CDR1 SGHNT and CDR2 YYREEE come from the germline V gene (reference sequence). This CDR3 comprises 14 residues.

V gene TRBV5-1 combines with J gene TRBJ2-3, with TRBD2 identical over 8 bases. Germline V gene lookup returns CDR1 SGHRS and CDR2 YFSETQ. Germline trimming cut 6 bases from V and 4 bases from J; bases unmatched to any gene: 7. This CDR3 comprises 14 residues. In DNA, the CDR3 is TGCGCCAGCAAGGAGGGCGGGGGGTCAGATACGCAGTATTTT. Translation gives CASKEGGGSDTQYF.